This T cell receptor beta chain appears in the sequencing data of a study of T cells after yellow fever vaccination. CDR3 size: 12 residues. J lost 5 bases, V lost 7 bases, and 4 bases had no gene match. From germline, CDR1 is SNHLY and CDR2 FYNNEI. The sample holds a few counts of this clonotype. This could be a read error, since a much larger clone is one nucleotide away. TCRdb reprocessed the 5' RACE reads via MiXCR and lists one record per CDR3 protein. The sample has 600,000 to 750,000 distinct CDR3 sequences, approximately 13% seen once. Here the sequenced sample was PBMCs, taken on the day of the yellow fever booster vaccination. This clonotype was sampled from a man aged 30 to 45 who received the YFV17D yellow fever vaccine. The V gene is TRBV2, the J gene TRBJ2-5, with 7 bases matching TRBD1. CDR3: CASTQGVETQYF. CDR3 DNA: TGTGCCAGCACCCAGGGGGTGGAGACCCAGTACTTC.